A single sample is the source of the 17 T cell receptor beta chains below, sequenced in a study of CD8+ T cells in alopecia areata. Isolated RNA was reverse transcribed into cDNA used as the sequencing template. Using immunoSEQ multiplex PCR, the repertoire was profiled, and TCRdb retains in-frame clones only, with some absent. The sample includes approximately 12,000 clones, 50% to 65% of them seen just once. Obtained from alopecia areata patients were lesional scalp punch biopsies along with peripheral blood. Sample: skin. These receptors were collected from a human donor with alopecia areata.

The CDR3, as DNA: TGTGCCAGCAGCTTGTCCAGGGTCTCCTACGAGCAGTACTTC. Translated, it gives CASSLSRVSYEQYF. The gene calls are TRBV11-2 and TRBJ2-7; a possible D gene is TRBD1 (5 bases). Germline CDR1 reads SGHAT; CDR2 reads FQNNGV. Between the trimmed V and J ends, which lost 3 bases and 0 bases, there was a span of 9 bases. This CDR3 contains 14 residues.

The chain joins TRBV30 to TRBJ2-2; D ambiguous. The germline CDR1 and CDR2 sequences are GTSNPN and SVGIG (reference sequence). V lost 2 bases, J lost 8 bases, and 9 bases lay in between. There are 12 residues in the CDR3. As DNA, the CDR3 is TGTGCCTGGAGTTGGTTCCCGGGGGAGCTGTTTTTT. Translation: CAWSWFPGELFF.

With respect to this clone: One end of the junction varies from germline; a read error may be responsible. The chain recombines TRBV6-4 with TRBJ2-6, with D maybe TRBD1 (5 bases). The CDR3 runs 14 residues. The germline gives CDR1 MRHNA, CDR2 SNTAGT. The CDR3 sequence: CASSDGSGANALTF. DNA of the CDR3: TGTGCCAGCAGTGACGGCTCTGGGGCCAACGCCCTGACTTTC.

The chain couples TRBV7-2 to TRBJ2-5; 9 bases are shared with TRBD2. There are 17 residues in the CDR3. Trimming at V came to 5 bases and at J to 4 bases, leaving 14 bases not matched to a gene. The germline CDR1 and CDR2 sequences are SGHTA and FQGNSA. CDR3 in amino acids: CASSPQVLRGGRETQYF. The CDR3, as DNA: TGTGCCAGCAGCCCCCAGGTCTTGCGGGGGGGCCGAGAGACCCAGTACTTC.

The sample holds a few counts of this clone. The chain couples TRBV7-9 to TRBJ2-7; tentatively, D is TRBD1 or TRBD2 (5 bases each). The CDR3 sequence is 16 residues long. CDR1 and CDR2 from the germline V gene are SEHNR and FQNEAQ (reference sequence). The germline V and J ends were trimmed by 4 bases and 2 bases, with 18 bases remaining between them. The DNA for the CDR3 is TGTGCCAGCAGCTCCCACTGGGACCGTAGACCCTACGAGCAGTACTTC. It specifies CASSSHWDRRPYEQYF.

The rearrangement joins TRBV5-4 to TRBJ1-2; D is unclear. CDR1 is SGHNT, CDR2 YYREEE, per germline (reference sequence). The V gene lost 3 bases and the J gene lost 2 bases, with 14 bases spanning the gap. The CDR3 contains 15 residues. CDR3 sequence (DNA): TGTGCCAGCAGCTCCTGGGCAGTTCGGAACTATGGCTACACCTTC. This gives the protein CASSSWAVRNYGYTF.

The rearrangement joins TRBV28 to TRBJ2-5; 9 bases match TRBD1. This CDR3 contains 16 residues. The germline V gene has CDR1 MDHEN and CDR2 SYDVKM. V was pared by 1 base and J by 3 bases, with 6 bases of the junction left unmatched. CDR3 DNA: TGTGCCAGCAGTTTATTACCCAGGGACAGGGAAGAGACCCAGTACTTC. Its protein is CASSLLPRDREETQYF.

This clone came up a few times. The chain couples TRBV11-2 to TRBJ2-1; D not certain. V lost 5 bases, J lost 6 bases, and 8 bases lay in between. The CDR3 is 12 amino acids. From germline, CDR1 is SGHAT and CDR2 FQNNGV. For the CDR3, the DNA is TGTGCCAGCAGCCGCCAGCGCAATGAGCAGTTCTTC. Translating it yields CASSRQRNEQFF.

The chain employs TRBV4-1 and TRBJ2-4, with 8 bases matching TRBD1. Germline trimming cut 4 bases from V and 4 bases from J; bases unmatched to any gene: 12. The CDR3 contains 17 residues. Germline V lookup: CDR1 MGHRA, CDR2 YSYEKL. CDR3 DNA sequence: TGCGCCAGCAGCCCGCTTGGACAGGGCGCCCTGAAAAACATTCAGTACTTC. Its translation is CASSPLGQGALKNIQYF.

The chain carries TRBV5-1 and TRBJ2-7; 8 bases map to TRBD2. The germline CDR1 and CDR2 sequences are SGHRS and YFSETQ. The CDR3 length is 14 residues. The trim removed 0 bases at V and 7 bases at J, leaving 6 bases unmatched. CDR3 bases: TGCGCCAGCAGCTTGGGACAGCAGCGGGAGGAGCAGTACTTC. It encodes CASSLGQQREEQYF.

V is TRBV9 and J is TRBJ2-5; 9 bases line up with TRBD1. This CDR3 region has 15 residues. Looked up from germline, CDR1 is SGDLS and CDR2 is YYNGEE. Losses at the gene ends were 4 bases for V and 0 bases for J; bases not matched to a gene: 4. The CDR3 DNA reads as TGTGCCAGCAGCTTCCGGGACAGGGACCAAGAGACCCAGTACTTC. Translating gives CASSFRDRDQETQYF.

This clone was seen more than once but under ten times. The chain recombines TRBV19 with TRBJ2-4; 7 bases line up with TRBD2. CDR3 length: 14 amino acids. Germline values: CDR1 LNHDA, CDR2 SQIVND (reference sequence). Losses at the gene ends were 4 bases for V and 4 bases for J; bases not matched to a gene: 4. The CDR3 spells CASSTWGGKNIQYF. DNA for the CDR3: TGTGCCAGTAGTACCTGGGGGGGGAAAAACATTCAGTACTTC.

This clone was counted a few times. V and J are TRBV7-2 and TRBJ1-5; no clear D. The CDR3 spans 13 residues. V shed 0 bases and J shed 7 bases, with 7 bases lying between them. Germline CDR1 reads SGHTA; CDR2 reads FQGNSA. The CDR3 DNA reads as TGTGCCAGCAGCTTAGCGCCAGACCAGCCCCAGCATTTT. Amino acid sequence: CASSLAPDQPQHF. Complete variable domain (other parts from reference TRBV7-2 and TRBJ1-5): GAGVSQSPSNKVTEKGKDVELRCDPISGHTALYWYRQSLGQGLEFLIYFQGNSAPDKSGLPSDRFSAERTGGSVSTLTIQRTQQEDSAVYLCASSLAPDQPQHFGDGTRLSIL.

Regarding this clone: The junction differs from germline at one of its ends, possibly a read error. The gene calls are TRBV18 and TRBJ2-5, with 13 nucleotides matching TRBD2. The CDR3 loop spans 16 amino acids. Germline V lookup: CDR1 KGHSH, CDR2 LQKENI. This CDR3 reads CASSPTSGRAQEAQYF. CDR3 coding DNA: TGTGCCAGCTCGCCTACTAGCGGGAGGGCCCAAGAGGCCCAGTACTTC. Full variable domain (remainder filled in from reference TRBV18 and TRBJ2-5): NAGVMQNPRHLVRRRGQEARLRCSPMKGHSHVYWYRQLPEEGLKFMVYLQKENIIDESGMPKERFSAEFPKEGPSILRIQQVVRGDSAAYFCASSPTSGRAQEAQYFGPGTRLLVL.

J is TRBJ1-6 and V is TRBV7-2; TRBD1 agrees at 8 bases. The CDR3 contains 16 residues. J was trimmed by 10 bases and V by 2 bases; bases with no gene match: 10. Germline V gene data show CDR1 as SGHTA and CDR2 as FQGNSA. CDR3 DNA: TGTGCCAGCAGCTTATCATTTAGCAGGGGGCAGTCACCCCTCCACTTT. This gives the protein CASSLSFSRGQSPLHF. The whole variable domain, remainder taken from reference TRBV7-2 and TRBJ1-6, is GAGVSQSPSNKVTEKGKDVELRCDPISGHTALYWYRQSLGQGLEFLIYFQGNSAPDKSGLPSDRFSAERTGGSVSTLTIQRTQQEDSAVYLCASSLSFSRGQSPLHFGNGTRLTVT.

The genes are TRBV5-1 and TRBJ1-4; TRBD1 is a possible D gene (5 bases). Germline V gene data show CDR1 as SGHRS and CDR2 as YFSETQ. V was cut by 0 bases and J by 1 base, with 10 bases left in between. This CDR3 has 16 residues. CDR3 loop: CASSLEPGQTNEKLFF. The CDR3 nucleotides are TGCGCCAGCAGCTTGGAACCGGGGCAAACTAATGAAAAACTGTTTTTT.

The chain uses TRBV9 and TRBJ2-7; tentatively, D is TRBD1 (5 bases). The V end was cut by 2 bases, the J end by 2 bases, with 11 bases between. The V gene's germline CDR1 is SGDLS and CDR2 YYNGEE. The CDR3 totals 14 residues. This CDR3 reads CASSVQSGTYEQYF. CDR3 sequence (DNA): TGTGCCAGCAGCGTCCAATCAGGGACCTACGAGCAGTACTTC.